The 27 T cell receptor beta chains below were found in one sample sequenced in a study of blood T cell repertoires in COVID-19. Clones were sequenced by immunoSEQ multiplex PCR, and TCRdb holds only the in-frame ones, with some missing. Of around 110,000 clones listed, about nine tenths are singletons. Sequenced sample: peripheral blood. These receptor sequences come from a human donor with active COVID-19. The donor label of this sample is uncertain.

In this sample, this clone turned up once. The chain carries TRBV7-8 and TRBJ2-1; weak D call: TRBD1 (5 bases). Germline V gene data show CDR1 as SGHVS and CDR2 as FQNEAQ. V dropped 3 bases and J dropped 3 bases, with 15 bases sitting between them. This CDR3 spans 16 amino acids. The CDR3 region has the DNA TGTGCCAGCAGCTTGGTTGGGGCTTTAGTCTACAATGAGCAGTTCTTC. Amino acid sequence: CASSLVGALVYNEQFF. Complete variable domain (other parts from reference TRBV7-8 and TRBJ2-1): GAGVSQSPRYKVAKRGQDVALRCDPISGHVSLFWYQQALGQGPEFLTYFQNEAQLDKSGLPSDRFFAERPEGSVSTLKIQRTQQEDSAVYLCASSLVGALVYNEQFFGPGTRLTVL.

The chain is built from TRBV10-1 and TRBJ2-3; 8 nucleotides match TRBD1. CDR3 length: 15 amino acids. Germline trimming cut 3 bases from V and 1 base from J; bases unmatched to any gene: 3. Germline V gives CDR1 WNHNN, CDR2 SYGVQD (reference sequence). The CDR3 region has the DNA TGCGCCAGCAGTGATATCAGGGGGCGCACAGATACGCAGTATTTT. Residues: CASSDIRGRTDTQYF.

V gene TRBV5-1 combines with J gene TRBJ1-2; no firm D call. V shed 0 bases and J shed 4 bases, with 7 bases lying between them. The CDR3 has 13 amino acids. Germline CDR1 and CDR2: SGHRS and YFSETQ. The CDR3 sequence: CASSLGEFYGYTF. CDR3 nucleotides: TGCGCCAGCAGCTTGGGCGAATTCTATGGCTACACCTTC.

This chain uses TRBV7-9 with TRBJ1-4; D possibly corresponds to TRBD1 (6 bases). Trimming pared 3 bases from V and 2 bases from J, leaving 10 bases between. CDR1 SEHNR and CDR2 FQNEAQ come from the germline V gene (reference sequence). This CDR3 region has 15 residues. CDR3 bases: TGTGCCAGCAGCTTCGGGCAGGGGACTAATGAAAAACTGTTTTTT. It specifies CASSFGQGTNEKLFF.

The chain recombines TRBV10-2 with TRBJ2-7, with D unclear. This CDR3 region has 12 residues. V lost 4 bases, J lost 3 bases, and 7 bases lay in between. The germline V gene encodes CDR1 WSHSY and CDR2 SAAADI. The CDR3 DNA is TGCGCCAGCAGTGGACAAGGCTACGAGCAGTACTTC. Its translation: CASSGQGYEQYF.

The CDR3 DNA sequence: TGTGCCAGCAGCCGAGGACAGAGCTATGGCTACACCTTC. Its translation: CASSRGQSYGYTF. The chain couples TRBV7-2 to TRBJ1-2, with D perhaps matching TRBD1 (6 bases). CDR1 and CDR2 (germline): SGHTA, FQGNSA. Trimming removed 5 bases at V and 4 bases at J, with 11 bases between. The CDR3 is made up of 13 amino acids. The full variable domain, in which reference TRBV7-2 and TRBJ1-2 provide the parts outside the CDR3, is GAGVSQSPSNKVTEKGKDVELRCDPISGHTALYWYRQSLGQGLEFLIYFQGNSAPDKSGLPSDRFSAERTGGSVSTLTIQRTQQEDSAVYLCASSRGQSYGYTFGSGTRLTVV.

This clone was detected a few times. V and J are TRBV7-6 and TRBJ2-7; D is possibly TRBD1 (5 bases). Deletions cut 0 bases from V and 2 bases from J, with 11 bases between. The germline V gene encodes CDR1 SGHVS and CDR2 FNYEAQ. This CDR3 comprises 15 residues. The CDR3 DNA follows: TGTGCCAGCAGCTTAGCATCAGGGATTACCTACGAGCAGTACTTC. Protein: CASSLASGITYEQYF.

The DNA of the CDR3 is TGTGCCAGCAGCACGGCGGGACTTAGCACAGATACGCAGTATTTT. Residues: CASSTAGLSTDTQYF. The V gene is TRBV28, the J gene TRBJ2-3, with D possibly TRBD2 on 6 matching bases. This CDR3 region has 15 residues. Looked up from germline, CDR1 is MDHEN and CDR2 is SYDVKM. Trimming stripped 6 bases from V and 0 bases from J, with 13 bases between.

This chain links TRBV3-1 (or the pseudogene TRBV3-2) with TRBJ1-1; no definite D call. From germline, CDR1 is LGHDT and CDR2 YNNKEL (reference sequence). The CDR3 length is 13 residues. Trimming stripped 0 bases from V and 7 bases from J, with 9 bases between. The CDR3: CASSQEAGSEAFF. The CDR3 DNA is TGTGCCAGCAGCCAAGAGGCAGGCAGTGAAGCTTTCTTT.

The V and J genes are TRBV10-1 and TRBJ1-5; possibly TRBD1 for D (6 bases). V was clipped by 4 bases and J by 1 base, with 11 bases between them. The CDR3 runs 15 residues. The V gene's germline CDR1 is WNHNN and CDR2 SYGVQD (reference sequence). CDR3 residues: CASSVGGASNQPQHF. Written as DNA, the CDR3 is TGCGCCAGCAGTGTGGGGGGGGCGAGCAATCAGCCCCAGCATTTT.

The chain combines TRBV15 with TRBJ2-7, with D uncertain. The CDR3 sequence is 12 residues long. CDR1 is LNHNV, CDR2 YYDKDF, per germline (reference sequence). With 0 bases removed from V and 3 bases from J, the gap between germline ends came to 3 bases. The CDR3: CATSRDHYEQYF. The CDR3 DNA reads TGTGCCACCAGCAGAGATCACTACGAGCAGTACTTC.

This clone was counted a single time. The chain joins TRBV7-2 to TRBJ1-1; 9 positions match TRBD1. This CDR3 has 13 residues. Per the germline V gene, CDR1 is SGHTA and CDR2 is FQGNSA. J was trimmed by 11 bases and V by 5 bases; bases with no gene match: 9. CDR3 sequence reads: CASSEGTGGHAFF. CDR3 in DNA: TGTGCCAGCAGCGAAGGTACAGGGGGCCATGCTTTCTTT.

The chain joins TRBV19 to TRBJ1-2, with 8 bases matching TRBD1. CDR3 length: 15 residues. Germline values: CDR1 LNHDA, CDR2 SQIVND (reference sequence). The ends lost 6 bases at V and 5 bases at J; junction bases unmatched: 11. The CDR3 DNA follows: TGTGCCAGTAGGCCTGAACTCACAGGGGGTTATGGCTACACCTTC. It is translated as CASRPELTGGYGYTF.

The chain links TRBV5-1 to TRBJ1-6; 8 nucleotides agree with TRBD1. V shed 3 bases and J 5 bases; nucleotides not matched to a gene: 1. The CDR3 runs to 14 residues. The germline V gene encodes CDR1 SGHRS and CDR2 YFSETQ. CDR3 region: CASSWGQDNSPLHF. DNA of the CDR3: TGCGCCAGCAGCTGGGGACAGGATAATTCACCCCTCCACTTT.

This chain joins TRBV18 and TRBJ2-7; D remains unclear. This CDR3 has 12 residues. Germline-derived CDR1 and CDR2 are KGHSH and LQKENI. V shed 5 bases and J shed 2 bases, with 7 bases lying between them. For the CDR3, the DNA is TGTGCCAGCTCATTAACACCCTACGAGCAGTACTTC. It is translated as CASSLTPYEQYF.

The rearrangement uses TRBV7-9 and TRBJ2-1; D is perhaps TRBD2 (6 bases). The V end was cut by 4 bases, the J end by 0 bases, with 19 bases between. This CDR3 has 18 residues. Germline CDR1 SEHNR, CDR2 FQNEAQ (reference sequence). CDR3 in amino acids: CASSSLGFGGSSYNEQFF. The DNA of the CDR3 is TGTGCCAGCAGCTCTTTGGGTTTTGGAGGGAGCTCCTACAATGAGCAGTTCTTC.

In DNA form, the CDR3 reads TGTGCTAGTGGTTTGGGACAGTCCAACACTGAAGCTTTCTTT. This translates into CASGLGQSNTEAFF. V usage is TRBV12-5 and J usage is TRBJ1-1, with D possibly TRBD1 on 5 matching bases. Germline V gene data show CDR1 as LGHNT and CDR2 as FRNRAP. This CDR3 has 14 residues. The V gene lost 1 base and the J gene lost 2 bases, with 8 bases spanning the gap.

The chain uses TRBV5-1 and TRBJ1-1; 8 bases match TRBD1. CDR1 is SGHRS, CDR2 YFSETQ, per germline. V trimming: 4 bases; J trimming: 4 bases; junction bases outside the gene matches: 6. The CDR3 contains 14 residues. The CDR3 here is CASSRRQGATEAFF. In DNA form, the CDR3 reads TGCGCCAGCAGCCGTCGGCAGGGGGCCACTGAAGCTTTCTTT.

The gene calls are TRBV14 and TRBJ2-1, with 11 bases lining up with TRBD2. CDR3 length: 17 residues. Losses at the gene ends were 2 bases for V and 1 base for J; bases not matched to a gene: 4. In germline, CDR1 is SGHDN, CDR2 FVKESK. Here the CDR3 reads CASSQLAGGGSYNEQFF. The CDR3 DNA reads as TGTGCCAGCAGCCAACTAGCGGGGGGCGGGTCCTACAATGAGCAGTTCTTC.

The chain combines TRBV2 with TRBJ2-1; 10 nucleotides agree with TRBD1. V lost 2 bases, J lost 6 bases, and 4 bases stayed unmatched. CDR3 length: 15 residues. Germline-derived CDR1 and CDR2 are SNHLY and FYNNEI. The CDR3 DNA is TGTGCCAGCAGTGAATTGGGACAGGGGTTCAATGAGCAGTTCTTC. It codes for CASSELGQGFNEQFF.

The V and J genes are TRBV6-5 and TRBJ1-1; TRBD1 matches 7 bases. Trimming removed 0 bases from V and 9 bases from J; junction bases left unmatched: 7. This CDR3 region has 14 residues. Germline assignment: CDR1 MNHEY and CDR2 SVGAGI. The CDR3 here is CASSYSRKQGKAFF. DNA of the CDR3: TGTGCCAGCAGTTACTCCCGAAAACAGGGGAAAGCTTTCTTT.

This sequence joins TRBV29-1 and TRBJ1-5; TRBD1 matches 11 bases. The CDR3 contains 13 residues. Germline V CDR1 and CDR2: SQVTM, ANQGSEA. J was trimmed by 5 bases and V by 4 bases; bases with no gene match: 1. The CDR3 nucleotides read TGCAGCGTTGCGGGACAGGGGGATCAGCCCCAGCATTTT. Protein: CSVAGQGDQPQHF.

This sequence joins TRBV11-2 and TRBJ2-1; 12 bases match TRBD2. Germline CDR1 reads SGHAT; CDR2 reads FQNNGV. The CDR3 sequence is 15 residues long. The V and J ends lost 6 bases and 4 bases, in that order; junction bases with no gene match: 4. The CDR3 loop is CASRSSGGAYNEQFF. DNA of the CDR3: TGTGCCAGCAGATCTAGCGGGGGGGCTTACAATGAGCAGTTCTTC. Full variable domain (rest looked up from reference TRBV11-2 and TRBJ2-1): EAGVAQSPRYKIIEKRQSVAFWCNPISGHATLYWYQQILGQGPKLLIQFQNNGVVDDSQLPKDRFSAERLKGVDSTLKIQPAKLEDSAVYLCASRSSGGAYNEQFFGPGTRLTVL.

About this clone itself: This specimen includes other DNA sequences encoding the same CDR3. V gene TRBV5-1 combines with J gene TRBJ1-1; 8 nucleotides align to TRBD1. V shed 7 bases and J 0 bases; nucleotides not matched to a gene: 8. In germline, CDR1 is SGHRS, CDR2 YFSETQ. The CDR3 has 15 amino acids. The CDR3 region is CASSTRTGMNTEAFF. The CDR3 region has the DNA TGCGCCAGCTCCACGCGGACAGGGATGAACACTGAAGCTTTCTTT.

This rearrangement joins TRBV15 to TRBJ2-2; the D gene is possibly TRBD2 (7 bases). Germline V gene lookup returns CDR1 LNHNV and CDR2 YYDKDF (reference sequence). The V and J ends lost 3 bases and 4 bases respectively, with 12 bases between them. The CDR3 spans 15 residues. The CDR3 loop reads CATSRGGAGTGELFF. In DNA, the CDR3 is TGTGCCACCAGCAGGGGGGGGGCGGGCACCGGGGAGCTGTTTTTT. Supplemented by reference TRBV15 and TRBJ2-2, the full variable domain reads DAMVIQNPRYQVTQFGKPVTLSCSQTLNHNVMYWYQQKSSQAPKLLFHYYDKDFNNEADTPDNFQSRRPNTSFCFLDIRSPGLGDTAMYLCATSRGGAGTGELFFGEGSRLTVL.

The chain couples TRBV3-1 (or the pseudogene TRBV3-2) to TRBJ1-1; TRBD1 matches at 10 bases. The germline gives CDR1 LGHDT, CDR2 YNNKEL (reference sequence). V lost 0 bases, J lost 7 bases, and 11 bases stayed unmatched. CDR3 length: 17 amino acids. The CDR3 reads CASSQDWGKTGGGEAFF. CDR3 coding DNA: TGTGCCAGCAGCCAAGATTGGGGGAAGACAGGGGGCGGTGAAGCTTTCTTT.

The rearrangement uses TRBV7-6 and TRBJ2-5, with TRBD2 matching 11 bases. Germline V gives CDR1 SGHVS, CDR2 FNYEAQ. The CDR3 totals 18 residues. The V segment lost 4 bases and the J segment 4 bases; nucleotides outside the gene matches: 14. CDR3: CASSSTLAGGQRGETQYF. In DNA form, the CDR3 reads TGTGCCAGCAGCTCAACCTTAGCGGGGGGGCAGAGAGGAGAGACCCAGTACTTC. Filled out from reference TRBV7-6 and TRBJ2-5, the complete variable domain reads GAGVSQSPRYKVTKRGQDVALRCDPISGHVSLYWYRQALGQGPEFLTYFNYEAQQDKSGLPNDRFSAERPEGSISTLTIQRTEQRDSAMYRCASSSTLAGGQRGETQYFGPGTRLLVL.